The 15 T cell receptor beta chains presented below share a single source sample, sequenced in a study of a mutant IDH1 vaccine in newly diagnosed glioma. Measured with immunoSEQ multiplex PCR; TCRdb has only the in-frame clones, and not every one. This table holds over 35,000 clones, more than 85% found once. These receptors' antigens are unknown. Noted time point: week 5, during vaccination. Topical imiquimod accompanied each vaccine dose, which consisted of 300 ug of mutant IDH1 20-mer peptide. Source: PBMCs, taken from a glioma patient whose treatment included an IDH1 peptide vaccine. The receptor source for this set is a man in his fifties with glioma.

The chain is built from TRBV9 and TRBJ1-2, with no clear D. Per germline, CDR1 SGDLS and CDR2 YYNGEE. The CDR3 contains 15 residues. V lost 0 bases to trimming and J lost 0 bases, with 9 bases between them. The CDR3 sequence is CASSVGGITNYGYTF. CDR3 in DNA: TGTGCCAGCAGCGTAGGCGGAATAACTAACTATGGCTACACCTTC.

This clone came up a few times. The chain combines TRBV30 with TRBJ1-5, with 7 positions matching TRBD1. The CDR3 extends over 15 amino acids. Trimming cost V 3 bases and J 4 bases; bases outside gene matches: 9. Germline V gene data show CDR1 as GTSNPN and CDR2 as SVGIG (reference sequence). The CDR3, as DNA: TGTGCCTGGAGCCCCGGGGACAGTCGGAATCAGCCCCAGCATTTT. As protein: CAWSPGDSRNQPQHF.

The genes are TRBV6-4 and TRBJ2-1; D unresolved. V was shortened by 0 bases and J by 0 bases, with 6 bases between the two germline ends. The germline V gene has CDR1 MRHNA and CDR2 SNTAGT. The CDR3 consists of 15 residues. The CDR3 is CASSDSAGSYNEQFF. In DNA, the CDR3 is TGTGCCAGCAGTGACTCGGCAGGCTCCTACAATGAGCAGTTCTTC.

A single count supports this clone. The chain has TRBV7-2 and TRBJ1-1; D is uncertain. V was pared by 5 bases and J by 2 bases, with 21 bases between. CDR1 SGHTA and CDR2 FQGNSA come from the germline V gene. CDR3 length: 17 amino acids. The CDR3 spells CASSRSKARAGNTEAFF. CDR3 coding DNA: TGTGCCAGCAGCCGCTCTAAAGCTAGGGCTGGCAACACTGAAGCTTTCTTT.

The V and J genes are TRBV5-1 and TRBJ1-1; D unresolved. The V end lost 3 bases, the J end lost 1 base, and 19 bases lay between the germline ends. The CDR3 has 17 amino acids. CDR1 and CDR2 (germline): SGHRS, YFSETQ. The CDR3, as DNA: TGCGCCAGCAGCTGGATCGTAGGCGGCCCCGGGAACACTGAAGCTTTCTTT. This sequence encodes CASSWIVGGPGNTEAFF.

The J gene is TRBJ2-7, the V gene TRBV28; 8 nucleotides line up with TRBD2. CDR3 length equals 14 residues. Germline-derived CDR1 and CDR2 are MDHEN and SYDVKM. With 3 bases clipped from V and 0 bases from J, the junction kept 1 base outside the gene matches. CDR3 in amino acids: CASSLLAGSYEQYF. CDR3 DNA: TGTGCCAGCAGTTTGCTAGCGGGCTCCTACGAGCAGTACTTC.

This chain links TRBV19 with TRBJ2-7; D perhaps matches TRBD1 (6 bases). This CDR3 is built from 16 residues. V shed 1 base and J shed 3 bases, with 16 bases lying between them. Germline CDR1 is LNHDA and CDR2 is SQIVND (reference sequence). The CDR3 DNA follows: TGTGCCAGTAGTATAGCAGGGGACCGACCCGACTACGAGCAGTACTTC. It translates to CASSIAGDRPDYEQYF.

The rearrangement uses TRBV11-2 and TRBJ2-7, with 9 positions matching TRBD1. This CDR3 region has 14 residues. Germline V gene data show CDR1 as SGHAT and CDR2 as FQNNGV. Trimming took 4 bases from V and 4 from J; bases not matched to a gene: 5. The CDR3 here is CASSSGQGRYEQYF. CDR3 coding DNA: TGTGCCAGCAGCTCCGGACAGGGGAGGTACGAGCAGTACTTC. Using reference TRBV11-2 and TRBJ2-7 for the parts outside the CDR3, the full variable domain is EAGVAQSPRYKIIEKRQSVAFWCNPISGHATLYWYQQILGQGPKLLIQFQNNGVVDDSQLPKDRFSAERLKGVDSTLKIQPAKLEDSAVYLCASSSGQGRYEQYFGPGTRLTVT.

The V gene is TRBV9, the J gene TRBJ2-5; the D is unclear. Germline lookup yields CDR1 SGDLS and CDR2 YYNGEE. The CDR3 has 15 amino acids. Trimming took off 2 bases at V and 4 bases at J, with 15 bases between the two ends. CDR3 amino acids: CASSVTGVGAETQYF. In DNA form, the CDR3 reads TGTGCCAGCAGCGTCACCGGTGTTGGAGCAGAGACCCAGTACTTC.

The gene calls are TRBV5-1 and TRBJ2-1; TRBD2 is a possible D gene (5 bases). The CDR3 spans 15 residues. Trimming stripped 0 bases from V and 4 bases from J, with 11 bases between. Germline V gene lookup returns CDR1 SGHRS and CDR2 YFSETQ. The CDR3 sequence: CASSLESGKYNEQFF. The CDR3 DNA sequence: TGCGCCAGCAGCTTGGAGAGCGGAAAATACAATGAGCAGTTCTTC.

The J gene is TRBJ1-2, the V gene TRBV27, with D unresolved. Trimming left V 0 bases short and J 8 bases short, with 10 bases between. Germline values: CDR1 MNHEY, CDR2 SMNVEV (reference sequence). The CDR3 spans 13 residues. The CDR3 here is CASSLSGVLGYTF. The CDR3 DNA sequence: TGTGCCAGCAGTTTATCGGGAGTCCTGGGCTACACCTTC.

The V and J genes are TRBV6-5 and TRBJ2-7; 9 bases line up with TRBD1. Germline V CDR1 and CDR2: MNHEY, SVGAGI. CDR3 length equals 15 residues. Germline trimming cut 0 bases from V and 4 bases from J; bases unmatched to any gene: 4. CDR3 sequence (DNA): TGTGCCAGCAGTTACTCGGGACAGGGCCATTACGAGCAGTACTTC. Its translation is CASSYSGQGHYEQYF.

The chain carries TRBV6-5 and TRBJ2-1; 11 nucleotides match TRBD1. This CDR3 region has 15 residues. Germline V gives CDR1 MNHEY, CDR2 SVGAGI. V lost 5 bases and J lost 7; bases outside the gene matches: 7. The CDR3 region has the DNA TGTGCCAGCAGTCGGACAGGGGGCGCCGTAAATGAGCAGTTCTTC. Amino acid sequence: CASSRTGGAVNEQFF.

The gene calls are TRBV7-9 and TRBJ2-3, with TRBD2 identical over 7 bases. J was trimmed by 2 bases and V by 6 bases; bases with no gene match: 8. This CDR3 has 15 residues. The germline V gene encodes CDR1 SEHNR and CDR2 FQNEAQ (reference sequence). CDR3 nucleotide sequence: TGTGCCAGCAGTTTCCCGAGCGGGGCCACAGATACGCAGTATTTT. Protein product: CASSFPSGATDTQYF.

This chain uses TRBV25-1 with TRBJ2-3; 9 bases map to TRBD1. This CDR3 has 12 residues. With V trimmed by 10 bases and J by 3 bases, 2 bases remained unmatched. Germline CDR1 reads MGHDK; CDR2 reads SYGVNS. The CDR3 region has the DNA TGTGCCACGACAGGGGGGACAGATACGCAGTATTTT. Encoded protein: CATTGGTDTQYF. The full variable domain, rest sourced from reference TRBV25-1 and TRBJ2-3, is EADIYQTPRYLVIGTGKKITLECSQTMGHDKMYWYQQDPGMELHLIHYSYGVNSTEKGDLSSESTVSRIRTEHFPLTLESARPSHTSQYLCATTGGTDTQYFGPGTRLTVL.